These 23 T cell receptor beta chains originate from one sample sequenced in a study of shared clonotypes between healthy human individuals. Assay used: immunoSEQ multiplex PCR; TCRdb lists only in-frame clones, some missing. The table shows some 2 million clones, with approximately 95% occurring only once. Selected positively for CCR7 and CD45RO-negative, naive CD8 cells excluded terminally differentiated effector memory CD45RA+ cells. Sequencing input: naive CD8+ T cells sorted from blood. Receptors originate from a man younger than 35 in good health.

The chain couples TRBV9 to TRBJ1-2, with D possibly matching TRBD1 (5 bases). Germline V gives CDR1 SGDLS, CDR2 YYNGEE. CDR3 length: 14 residues. V was cut by 3 bases and J by 4 bases, with 13 bases left in between. The CDR3 DNA sequence: TGTGCCAGCAGCGAGAGTGGGGGAAGCTATGGCTACACCTTC. Its translation is CASSESGGSYGYTF.

The CDR3 DNA reads as TGTGCCAGCAGTTTTGACACGACCTACGAGCAGTACTTC. This codes for CASSFDTTYEQYF. The rearrangement joins TRBV28 to TRBJ2-7; D call uncertain. This CDR3 is 13 amino acids long. V lost 3 bases to trimming and J lost 2 bases, with 8 bases between them. CDR1 and CDR2 from the germline V gene are MDHEN and SYDVKM.

The chain joins TRBV7-2 to TRBJ2-1; perhaps TRBD1 as D (6 bases). This CDR3 is built from 14 residues. V lost 5 bases and J 7 bases, leaving 15 bases between the germline ends. Germline V gene data show CDR1 as SGHTA and CDR2 as FQGNSA. The CDR3, as DNA: TGTGCCAGCAGCAAGAAACAGGGATCAAATGAGCAGTTCTTC. It codes for CASSKKQGSNEQFF.

This chain uses TRBV4-2 with TRBJ2-5; TRBD1 might be the D (6 bases). CDR1 is LGHNA, CDR2 YNFKEQ, per germline. This CDR3 is built from 17 residues. Trimming stripped 0 bases from V and 5 bases from J, with 19 bases between. CDR3 residues: CASSQEAREGVGETQYF. CDR3 DNA: TGTGCCAGCAGCCAAGAAGCGCGTGAGGGGGTAGGGGAGACCCAGTACTTC.

The V gene is TRBV19, the J gene TRBJ1-5; the match to TRBD1 covers 7 bases. V shed 3 bases and J 6 bases; nucleotides not matched to a gene: 14. Germline CDR1 reads LNHDA; CDR2 reads SQIVND (reference sequence). The CDR3 covers 17 residues. The CDR3 reads CASSMVTQGREAQPQHF. The CDR3 nucleotides are TGTGCCAGTAGTATGGTCACACAGGGGAGGGAGGCTCAGCCCCAGCATTTT.

The rearrangement links TRBV27 to TRBJ2-1, with 7 bases aligning to TRBD1. After removal of 0 bases from V and 2 bases from J, the junction contained 1 base not matched to a gene. In germline, CDR1 is MNHEY, CDR2 SMNVEV (reference sequence). The CDR3 totals 15 residues. CDR3 bases: TGTGCCAGCAGTTTATCAACAGGGGCCTACAATGAGCAGTTCTTC. This gives the protein CASSLSTGAYNEQFF.

The CDR3 sequence is CASSLNLDAPSGNTIYF. As DNA, the CDR3 is TGTGCCAGCAGCTTAAATTTGGATGCCCCTTCTGGAAACACCATATATTTT. The V and J genes are TRBV7-8 and TRBJ1-3, with no clear D. Germline lookup yields CDR1 SGHVS and CDR2 FQNEAQ. V was trimmed by 2 bases and J by 1 base, leaving 15 bases between them. The CDR3 runs 17 residues.

The chain links TRBV2 to TRBJ2-7; D possibly corresponds to TRBD1 (5 bases). Looked up from germline, CDR1 is SNHLY and CDR2 is FYNNEI. The CDR3 is 13 residues long. The V end was cut by 6 bases, the J end by 1 base, with 10 bases between. The CDR3 protein is CASSTKGSYEQYF. For the CDR3, the DNA is TGTGCCAGCAGCACTAAGGGGTCCTACGAGCAGTACTTC.

The chain links TRBV6-5 to TRBJ1-2, with D perhaps TRBD1 (5 bases). The CDR3 runs to 14 residues. V was clipped by 2 bases and J by 3 bases, with 10 bases between them. Germline CDR1 reads MNHEY; CDR2 reads SVGAGI. The CDR3 nucleotides read TGTGCCAGCAGTTACCCAGGGAGCGACTATGGCTACACCTTC. It translates to CASSYPGSDYGYTF.

The chain employs TRBV15 and TRBJ2-1; D tentatively reads TRBD1 or TRBD2 (5 bases each). V was trimmed by 0 bases and J by 0 bases, leaving 12 bases between them. Germline loops: CDR1 LNHNV, CDR2 YYDKDF (reference sequence). The CDR3 covers 17 residues. CDR3 residues: CATSREGPVSSYNEQFF. As DNA, the CDR3 is TGTGCCACCAGCAGAGAGGGACCCGTGAGCTCCTACAATGAGCAGTTCTTC.

This clone was detected only once. The chain joins TRBV27 to TRBJ1-2; 7 positions match TRBD1. After removal of 5 bases from V and 5 bases from J, the junction contained 14 bases not matched to a gene. Germline lookup yields CDR1 MNHEY and CDR2 SMNVEV (reference sequence). CDR3 length: 16 amino acids. CDR3 nucleotides: TGTGCCAGCAGTATGACAGGGTACGGCGAACTGTATGGCTACACCTTC. Amino acid sequence: CASSMTGYGELYGYTF.

The CDR3 sequence is CASSFREPTMNTEAFF. Written as DNA, the CDR3 is TGCGCCAGCAGCTTCAGGGAACCCACCATGAACACTGAAGCTTTCTTT. V is TRBV5-1 and J is TRBJ1-1, with D tentatively TRBD1 (5 bases). From germline, CDR1 is SGHRS and CDR2 YFSETQ. Trimming left V 2 bases short and J 0 bases short, with 14 bases between. The CDR3 runs to 16 residues.

This clone has just one count. The chain combines TRBV27 with TRBJ1-2; 7 nucleotides agree with TRBD1. Trimming cost V 5 bases and J 0 bases; bases outside gene matches: 15. The CDR3 extends over 18 amino acids. Germline loops: CDR1 MNHEY, CDR2 SMNVEV (reference sequence). The CDR3 DNA reads as TGTGCCAGCAGTACGAGGGTGGTATACGGGACAGCTAACTATGGCTACACCTTC. Amino acids: CASSTRVVYGTANYGYTF.

This chain links TRBV7-9 with TRBJ2-1, with 9 bases lining up with TRBD2. With V trimmed by 2 bases and J by 6 bases, 8 bases remained unmatched. The CDR3 is 16 residues long. The germline gives CDR1 SEHNR, CDR2 FQNEAQ (reference sequence). Here the CDR3 DNA reads TGTGCCAGCAGCTTATCAGCGGGGGGCCCGGGCAATGAGCAGTTCTTC. This codes for CASSLSAGGPGNEQFF.

This chain uses TRBV5-6 with TRBJ1-1; tentative D call: TRBD1 (6 bases). The length of the CDR3 is 17 residues. Trimming left V 3 bases short and J 5 bases short, with 23 bases between. Germline assignment: CDR1 SGHDT and CDR2 YYEEEE. The DNA for the CDR3 is TGTGCCAGCAGCTCCTCTTACAGGGAGATGGGCGGGACTGAAGCTTTCTTT. It codes for CASSSSYREMGGTEAFF.

V is TRBV7-9 and J is TRBJ2-5; 12 bases line up with TRBD2. This CDR3 contains 19 residues. Per germline, CDR1 SEHNR and CDR2 FQNEAQ (reference sequence). The junction had 13 bases not matched to a gene; V was cut back by 5 bases and J by 0 bases. The DNA for the CDR3 is TGTGCCAGCAGCCACCCTAGACTAGCGGGAGACCAGTACCAAGAGACCCAGTACTTC. Amino acid sequence: CASSHPRLAGDQYQETQYF.

This clone was counted a single time. V and J are TRBV5-5 and TRBJ2-7; D uncertain. CDR3 length equals 13 residues. V lost 1 base and J lost 5, with 10 bases in between. Germline CDR1 SGHKS, CDR2 YYEKEE (reference sequence). The CDR3 DNA is TGTGCCAGCAGCTTGACCCTCCCCAACGAGCAGTACTTC. It specifies CASSLTLPNEQYF.

This rearrangement joins TRBV15 to TRBJ1-5; D not resolved. V was clipped by 0 bases and J by 3 bases, with 6 bases between them. CDR1 and CDR2 (germline): LNHNV, YYDKDF (reference sequence). This CDR3 has 14 residues. DNA of the CDR3: TGTGCCACCAGCAGAGACAGGACCAATCAGCCCCAGCATTTT. Protein: CATSRDRTNQPQHF. Full variable domain (remainder filled in from reference TRBV15 and TRBJ1-5): DAMVIQNPRYQVTQFGKPVTLSCSQTLNHNVMYWYQQKSSQAPKLLFHYYDKDFNNEADTPDNFQSRRPNTSFCFLDIRSPGLGDTAMYLCATSRDRTNQPQHFGDGTRLSIL.

The chain uses TRBV7-6 and TRBJ2-1; 7 bases are a match to TRBD1. Germline V gene lookup returns CDR1 SGHVS and CDR2 FNYEAQ. Germline trimming cut 0 bases from V and 4 bases from J; bases unmatched to any gene: 3. CDR3 length equals 15 residues. Here the CDR3 reads CASSLALGQYNEQFF. The DNA for the CDR3 is TGTGCCAGCAGCTTAGCGTTGGGACAGTACAATGAGCAGTTCTTC.

Details on this clone: The CDR3 end shows no conserved phenylalanine or tryptophan, and so a read error is likely. The chain couples TRBV4-1 to TRBJ1-2, with a tentative D call TRBD1 (5 bases). This CDR3 spans 15 amino acids. V dropped 0 bases and J dropped 1 base, with 9 bases sitting between them. CDR1 and CDR2 from the germline V gene are MGHRA and YSYEKL. CDR3 nucleotides: TGCGCCAGCAGCCAAGAGGACAACTTTAACTATGGCTACACCCTC. Encoded protein: CASSQEDNFNYGYTL.

The chain uses TRBV5-1 and TRBJ2-3; D is uncertain. Trimming left V 4 bases short and J 6 bases short, with 12 bases between. CDR1 and CDR2 (germline): SGHRS, YFSETQ. This CDR3 is built from 13 residues. In DNA form, the CDR3 reads TGCGCCAGCAGCCCCCCGGCCGGGGATACGCAGTATTTT. Translation: CASSPPAGDTQYF.

The rearrangement links TRBV6-1 to TRBJ2-5; 7 positions match TRBD2. Trimming removed 6 bases from V and 1 base from J; junction bases left unmatched: 5. The CDR3 runs to 14 residues. CDR1 is MNHNS and CDR2 is SASEGT in the germline V gene. The CDR3 DNA reads TGTGCCAGCAGGGGGGGGACCCCCCAAGAGACCCAGTACTTC. This sequence encodes CASRGGTPQETQYF.

This clone was counted once. This chain links TRBV5-1 with TRBJ2-5; 7 bases agree with TRBD1. Trimming at V came to 4 bases and at J to 2 bases, leaving 5 bases not matched to a gene. The CDR3 has 14 amino acids. CDR1 SGHRS and CDR2 YFSETQ come from the germline V gene. Here the CDR3 DNA reads TGCGCCAGCAGCCGTTGGGACAGTCAAGAGACCCAGTACTTC. Its protein product is CASSRWDSQETQYF.